What follows is one T cell receptor beta chain and its context. CDR1 is SGHVS, CDR2 FQNEAQ, per germline. V was shortened by 2 bases and J by 7 bases, with 15 bases between the two germline ends. The CDR3 sequence is 15 residues long. The source of the sample is a study of blood T cell repertoires in COVID-19. Overall study: The United States, Italy and Spain provided the acute and convalescent COVID-19 samples.

TCRdb's table, derived via immunoSEQ multiplex PCR, lists solely in-frame clones and lacks some. The sample yields about 250,000 clones, roughly 91% seen once. Sequencing input: PBMCs or T cells enriched from blood (not recorded which). The chain uses TRBV7-8 and TRBJ1-5; TRBD1 is a possible D gene (5 bases). The sequence came from a man aged 35 to 55 who had recovered from COVID-19. CDR3 sequence (DNA): TGTGCCAGCAGCTTAACTTTGGGGGGAGGGCAGCCCCAGCATTTT. This sequence encodes CASSLTLGGGQPQHF.